Listed here are 20 T cell receptor beta chains from one sample, sequenced in a study of OX40 agonist ivuxolimab in advanced cancers. The data were produced by immunoSEQ multiplex PCR, yet TCRdb's version contains in-frame clones alone and is incomplete. Here the sample spans about 84,000 clones, about 89% being singletons. The material was CD4+ or CD8+ T cells sorted from blood, obtained in a trial of the OX40 agonist ivuxolimab. The receptors derive from an adult with an advanced solid tumor such as melanoma, head and neck, liver or kidney cancer.

This clone showed up just once. The rearrangement joins TRBV11-3 to TRBJ2-5; D is perhaps TRBD2 (5 bases). V dropped 3 bases and J dropped 1 base, with 6 bases sitting between them. This CDR3 is 13 amino acids long. Germline CDR1 and CDR2: SGHNT and YENEEA. CDR3 sequence (DNA): TGTGCCAGCAGCTTCGCGGGCCAAGAGACCCAGTACTTC. Amino acids: CASSFAGQETQYF. The variable domain in full, with the rest retrieved from reference TRBV11-3 and TRBJ2-5, is EAGVVQSPRYKIIEKKQPVAFWCNPISGHNTLYWYLQNLGQGPELLIRYENEEAVDDSQLPKDRFSAERLKGVDSTLKIQPAELGDSAVYLCASSFAGQETQYFGPGTRLLVL.

CDR3 in DNA: TGTGCCAGCAGCCCCCGTCGGGGGATCGGATTCGGGACTAATGAAAAACTGTTTTTT. This sequence encodes CASSPRRGIGFGTNEKLFF. This rearrangement joins TRBV4-2 to TRBJ1-4; D possibly corresponds to TRBD1 (5 bases). The length of the CDR3 is 19 residues. Germline V gives CDR1 LGHNA, CDR2 YNFKEQ. V lost 4 bases and J 2 bases, leaving 23 bases between the germline ends.

This clone showed up just once. The chain joins TRBV28 to TRBJ2-7; D remains unclear. This CDR3 region has 12 residues. Germline V CDR1 and CDR2: MDHEN, SYDVKM. V was shortened by 3 bases and J by 3 bases, with 6 bases between the two germline ends. The CDR3 spells CASSFTFYEQYF. The CDR3 DNA is TGTGCCAGCAGTTTTACGTTCTACGAGCAGTACTTC.

The chain links TRBV5-1 to TRBJ2-2, with 8 positions matching TRBD1. V was clipped by 0 bases and J by 6 bases; unmatched bases: 7. CDR3 length equals 16 residues. CDR1 is SGHRS and CDR2 is YFSETQ in the germline V gene. The CDR3 here is CASSLDRGSIAGELFF. CDR3 nucleotide sequence: TGCGCCAGCAGCTTGGACAGGGGGTCGATCGCCGGGGAGCTGTTTTTT.

This clone was recorded once. The J gene is TRBJ2-1, the V gene TRBV19; D might be TRBD1 (7 bases). V lost 2 bases and J 0 bases, leaving 8 bases between the germline ends. CDR3 length: 15 amino acids. Germline CDR1 reads LNHDA; CDR2 reads SQIVND (reference sequence). The chain's CDR3 is CASSIQGGSYNEQFF. CDR3 in DNA: TGTGCCAGTAGTATACAGGGGGGCTCCTACAATGAGCAGTTCTTC.

The V and J genes are TRBV5-6 and TRBJ1-2, with no clear D. Looked up from germline, CDR1 is SGHDT and CDR2 is YYEEEE. The germline V and J ends were trimmed by 0 bases and 7 bases, with 16 bases remaining between them. The CDR3 loop spans 15 amino acids. As DNA, the CDR3 is TGTGCCAGCAGCTTGGCACAGTCTCTAACTATTGGCTACACCTTC. Translating gives CASSLAQSLTIGYTF. Full variable domain (outside the CDR3, taken from reference TRBV5-6 and TRBJ1-2): DAGVTQSPTHLIKTRGQQVTLRCSPKSGHDTVSWYQQALGQGPQFIFQYYEEEERQRGNFPDRFSGHQFPNYSSELNVNALLLGDSALYLCASSLAQSLTIGYTFGSGTRLTVV.

The chain employs TRBV6-5 and TRBJ1-2, with 10 bases aligning to TRBD1. CDR1 is MNHEY and CDR2 is SVGAGI in the germline V gene. This CDR3 contains 12 residues. The V segment lost 5 bases and the J segment 8 bases; nucleotides outside the gene matches: 2. The CDR3 DNA sequence: TGTGCCAGCAGTGGGGACAGGGGCGGCTACACCTTC. Protein: CASSGDRGGYTF.

The chain has TRBV27 and TRBJ2-7; D is unresolved. V was trimmed by 5 bases and J by 3 bases, leaving 14 bases between them. Per the germline V gene, CDR1 is MNHEY and CDR2 is SMNVEV (reference sequence). The CDR3 runs to 14 residues. The CDR3 loop is CASSTDGRLYEQYF. The CDR3 region has the DNA TGTGCCAGCAGTACCGACGGAAGACTCTACGAGCAGTACTTC.

This sequence joins TRBV11-2 and TRBJ2-1, with 11 bases lining up with TRBD2. The CDR3 covers 15 residues. The germline gives CDR1 SGHAT, CDR2 FQNNGV. V lost 6 bases to trimming and J lost 2 bases; unmatched junction nucleotides: 3. CDR3 bases: TGTGCCAGCAGGCCGACTAGCGGGACCTACAATGAGCAGTTCTTC. It codes for CASRPTSGTYNEQFF.

V is TRBV7-9 and J is TRBJ1-4, with D hard to call. CDR3 size: 17 residues. The V end was cut by 1 base, the J end by 0 bases, with 12 bases between. Germline V lookup: CDR1 SEHNR, CDR2 FQNEAQ (reference sequence). CDR3 sequence: CASSLVVTTTTNEKLFF. In DNA form, the CDR3 reads TGTGCCAGCAGCTTAGTCGTGACAACAACAACTAATGAAAAACTGTTTTTT.

The genes are TRBV7-9 and TRBJ2-5; D is possibly TRBD1 (5 bases). Trimming removed 1 base at V and 5 bases at J, with 8 bases between. The V gene's germline CDR1 is SEHNR and CDR2 FQNEAQ (reference sequence). The CDR3 covers 13 residues. Here the CDR3 DNA reads TGTGCCAGCAGCTTAGACAGGTGGGAGACCCAGTACTTC. Translation: CASSLDRWETQYF.

The chain uses TRBV19 and TRBJ2-7; D might be TRBD1 (5 bases). Germline V gene sequence: CDR1 LNHDA, CDR2 SQIVND (reference sequence). This CDR3 is 14 amino acids long. V lost 1 base and J lost 2, with 9 bases in between. The CDR3 nucleotides read TGTGCCAGTAGTATAGGACAGAATGCCTACGAGCAGTACTTC. Protein product: CASSIGQNAYEQYF.

The chain employs TRBV11-2 and TRBJ2-7; D may correspond to TRBD1 or TRBD2 (6 bases each). Germline lookup yields CDR1 SGHAT and CDR2 FQNNGV. The V and J ends lost 1 base and 1 base respectively, with 11 bases between them. CDR3 size: 15 residues. DNA for the CDR3: TGTGCCAGCAGCTTAGTAGGGGGGTCGTCCTACGAGCAGTACTTC. Protein sequence: CASSLVGGSSYEQYF. Complete variable domain (other parts from reference TRBV11-2 and TRBJ2-7): EAGVAQSPRYKIIEKRQSVAFWCNPISGHATLYWYQQILGQGPKLLIQFQNNGVVDDSQLPKDRFSAERLKGVDSTLKIQPAKLEDSAVYLCASSLVGGSSYEQYFGPGTRLTVT.

V gene TRBV19 combines with J gene TRBJ1-2; D perhaps matches TRBD1 (5 bases). V shed 10 bases and J shed 8 bases, with 20 bases lying between them. Germline CDR1 and CDR2: LNHDA and SQIVND (reference sequence). The CDR3 covers 13 residues. Written as DNA, the CDR3 is TGTGCCACCCGCGGGGGTGTGCCTCGGGGCTACACCTTC. Its protein product is CATRGGVPRGYTF.

This chain connects TRBV18 to TRBJ1-1; D gene ambiguous. Trimming took off 3 bases at V and 8 bases at J, with 13 bases between the two ends. Germline CDR1 and CDR2: KGHSH and LQKENI. The CDR3 runs 13 residues. CDR3: CASSPLEGSEAFF. CDR3 nucleotide sequence: TGTGCCAGCTCACCCCTTGAGGGTTCAGAAGCTTTCTTT.

The V call is TRBV9, the J call TRBJ2-1; D unclear. Germline CDR1 and CDR2: SGDLS and YYNGEE. The V end lost 0 bases, the J end lost 8 bases, and 6 bases lay between the germline ends. The CDR3 has 12 amino acids. The CDR3 loop is CASSVAKDEQFF. As DNA, the CDR3 is TGTGCCAGCAGCGTAGCTAAAGATGAGCAGTTCTTC.

The chain recombines TRBV30 with TRBJ2-6, with unresolved D. The CDR3 covers 15 residues. Trimming stripped 2 bases from V and 0 bases from J, with 8 bases between. CDR1 and CDR2 from the germline V gene are GTSNPN and SVGIG (reference sequence). CDR3 sequence: CAWSTWSSGANVLTF. CDR3 nucleotides: TGTGCCTGGAGTACATGGAGCTCTGGGGCCAACGTCCTGACTTTC.

The V gene is TRBV28, the J gene TRBJ1-2, with 9 positions matching TRBD1. V was pared by 6 bases and J by 8 bases, with 7 bases of the junction left unmatched. Germline loops: CDR1 MDHEN, CDR2 SYDVKM. This CDR3 has 13 residues. CDR3 residues: CASRSGQGYGYTF. The CDR3 DNA follows: TGTGCCAGCAGATCAGGACAGGGGTACGGCTACACCTTC.

This clone was seen a handful of times. This chain joins TRBV30 and TRBJ1-1, with D hard to call. V was trimmed by 6 bases and J by 0 bases, leaving 8 bases between them. CDR1 is GTSNPN and CDR2 is SVGIG in the germline V gene (reference sequence). The length of the CDR3 is 12 residues. This CDR3 is CACQRVNTEAFF. The CDR3 DNA reads as TGTGCCTGTCAGAGGGTGAACACTGAAGCTTTCTTT.

The chain recombines TRBV27 with TRBJ2-5; possibly TRBD2 for D (6 bases). From germline, CDR1 is MNHEY and CDR2 SMNVEV (reference sequence). Trimming cost V 6 bases and J 10 bases, with 12 bases left between them. This CDR3 is built from 11 residues. CDR3 bases: TGTGCCAGCAGGGCGCGGGGTCACCAGTACTTC. Its translation is CASRARGHQYF.